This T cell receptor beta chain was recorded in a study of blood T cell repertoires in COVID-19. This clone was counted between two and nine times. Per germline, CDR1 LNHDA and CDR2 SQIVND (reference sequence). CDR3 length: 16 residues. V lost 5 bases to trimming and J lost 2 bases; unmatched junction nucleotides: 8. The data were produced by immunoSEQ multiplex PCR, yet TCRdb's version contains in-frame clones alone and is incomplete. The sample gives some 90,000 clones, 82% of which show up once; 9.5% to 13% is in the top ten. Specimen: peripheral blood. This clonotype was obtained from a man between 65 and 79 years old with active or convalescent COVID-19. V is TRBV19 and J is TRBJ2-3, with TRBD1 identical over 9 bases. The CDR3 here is CASSSGQGPPTDTQYF. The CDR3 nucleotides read TGTGCCAGTAGTTCGGGACAGGGCCCTCCCACAGATACGCAGTATTTT. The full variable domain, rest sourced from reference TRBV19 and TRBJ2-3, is DGGITQSPKYLFRKEGQNVTLSCEQNLNHDAMYWYRQDPGQGLRLIYYSQIVNDFQKGDIAEGYSVSREKKESFPLTVTSAQKNPTAFYLCASSSGQGPPTDTQYFGPGTRLTVL.